The rows below give T cell receptor beta chains drawn from one sample of a study of blood T cell repertoires in COVID-19. Profiled with immunoSEQ multiplex PCR; TCRdb holds only in-frame clones, not every one. The sample holds about 200,000 clones, less than 90% seen once. The sequenced material came from peripheral blood. These receptors all come from a woman in her 70s with acute or convalescent COVID-19. The CDR3 runs from the conserved cysteine through the conserved F or W. The D gene is left open where the match is weak. Only part of the rows carry a size: once, few, many, or a class if the clone is expanded.

j_gene	v_gene	d_gene	abundance	CDR3aa	CDR3nt
TRBJ2-7	TRBV4-2	NA	NA	CASSQYGGSSYEQYF	TGTGCCAGCAGCCAGTACGGGGGAAGCTCCTACGAGCAGTACTTC
TRBJ1-5	TRBV27	TRBD1	NA	CASSGRDREGFQPQHF	TGTGCCAGCAGTGGACGGGACAGAGAGGGATTTCAGCCCCAGCATTTT
TRBJ1-2	TRBV7-2	NA	NA	CASSLRPTVNYGYTF	TGTGCCAGCAGCTTAAGACCCACAGTTAACTATGGCTACACCTTC
TRBJ1-1	TRBV9	TRBD1	NA	CASSRRTGRENTEAFF	TGTGCCAGCAGCAGAAGGACAGGGAGAGAGAACACTGAAGCTTTCTTT
TRBJ1-1	TRBV6-1	TRBD1	NA	CASSAPRQGASSTEAFF	TGTGCCAGCAGTGCGCCGCGACAGGGGGCTTCGAGCACTGAAGCTTTCTTT
TRBJ1-1	TRBV11-2	NA	NA	CASSSRVYTEAFF	TGTGCCAGCAGCTCGAGAGTCTACACTGAAGCTTTCTTT
TRBJ1-6	TRBV10-3	NA	few	CAISEPGGLNNSPLHF	TGTGCCATCAGTGAGCCGGGGGGTCTGAATAATTCACCCCTCCACTTT
TRBJ1-4	TRBV7-9	NA	once	CASSLTSNEKLFF	TGTGCCAGCAGCTTGACTTCTAATGAAAAACTGTTTTTT
TRBJ1-3	TRBV21-1	NA	NA	CASSKAKASGNTIYF	TGTGCCAGCAGCAAAGCGAAAGCCTCTGGAAACACCATATATTTT
TRBJ2-1	TRBV10-1	NA	NA	CASSPLGGLDEQFF	TGCGCCAGCAGTCCCCTGGGGGGTTTGGATGAGCAGTTCTTC
TRBJ1-1	TRBV28	NA	NA	CASSLPGSRAFF	TGTGCCAGCAGTTTGCCCGGGAGTAGGGCTTTCTTT
TRBJ1-1	TRBV7-9	NA	NA	CACTPISNTEAFF	TGTGCCTGTACACCGATATCCAACACTGAAGCTTTCTTT
TRBJ2-2	TRBV11-2	TRBD2	NA	CASSRGGNGELFF	TGTGCCAGCAGCCGGGGGGGCAACGGGGAGCTGTTTTTT
TRBJ1-5	TRBV4-1	NA	NA	CASSHTFPYSNQPQHF	TGCGCCAGCAGCCATACTTTCCCATATAGCAATCAGCCCCAGCATTTT
TRBJ2-5	TRBV5-1	TRBD2	NA	CASSLANTGGQETQYF	TGCGCCAGCAGCTTGGCCAACACGGGGGGCCAAGAGACCCAGTACTTC
TRBJ1-3	TRBV15	NA	NA	CATSAGDMGNTIYF	TGTGCCACCAGCGCCGGGGACATGGGAAACACCATATATTTT
TRBJ2-7	TRBV19	TRBD1	few	CASSVQGASPYEQYF	TGTGCCAGTAGTGTACAGGGGGCTTCCCCCTACGAGCAGTACTTC
TRBJ1-1	TRBV12-5	NA	few	CASGLAGIPEAFF	TGTGCTAGTGGTTTGGCGGGGATACCTGAAGCTTTCTTT
TRBJ1-2	TRBV6-2/TRBV6-3	NA	NA	CASSYEARANYGYTF	TGTGCCAGCAGTTACGAGGCCAGGGCTAACTATGGCTACACCTTC
TRBJ2-2	TRBV2	TRBD1	NA	CASSDRMDRGMGPGELFF	TGTGCCAGCAGTGATCGTATGGACAGGGGGATGGGGCCCGGGGAGCTGTTTTTT
TRBJ2-7	TRBV11-3	TRBD1	NA	CASSPTGDPSYEQYF	TGTGCCAGCAGTCCAACAGGGGACCCCTCCTACGAGCAGTACTTC
TRBJ2-2	TRBV6-4	TRBD1	NA	CASSDTGAGGELFF	TGTGCCAGCAGTGACACAGGGGCTGGCGGGGAGCTGTTTTTT
TRBJ1-4	TRBV6-5	TRBD1	once	CASSDRDEKLFF	TGTGCCAGCAGCGACAGGGATGAAAAACTGTTTTTT
TRBJ1-1	TRBV7-9	TRBD1	NA	CASSDGTGGNTEAFF	TGTGCCAGCAGCGATGGGACAGGGGGGAACACTGAAGCTTTCTTT
TRBJ2-3	TRBV3-1/TRBV3-2	NA	NA	CASSQNWAGPFTDTQYF	TGTGCCAGCAGCCAAAACTGGGCGGGTCCATTCACAGATACGCAGTATTTT
TRBJ1-5	TRBV28	NA	NA	CASSLQGPSNQPQHF	TGTGCCAGCAGTTTACAGGGGCCGAGCAATCAGCCCCAGCATTTT